The 3 T cell receptor gamma chains listed next were all sequenced from one sample in a study of gamma-delta chains in newborns, infants, children. TCRdb re-identified clones in the reads via CATT. The table includes about 620 gamma-chain clones, roughly two fifths detected once. Sequenced sample: blood. The receptors were sampled from a child who was a newborn, infant or young child, either healthy, febrile or measles-vaccinated (not recorded which).

In its sample, this clone ranks as large. This sample also contains other DNA sequences that code for the same CDR3. The genes are TRGV9 and TRGJP. The J gene, not given by TCRdb, was assigned here from a germline match of the nucleotide sequence. The length of the CDR3 is 17 residues. The germline V gene has CDR1 GITISATS and CDR2 ISYDGTV (reference sequence). Trimming removed 0 bases from V and 6 bases from J; junction bases left unmatched: 5. CDR3 DNA sequence: TGTGCCTTGTGGGAGGTGCGGGGAGAGTTGGGCAAAAAAATCAAGGTATTT. It codes for CALWEVRGELGKKIKVF.

Comments on this clone: With a much larger clone just one base away, this may be a read error. Other DNA sequences in the same sample also yield this CDR3. The J gene is TRGJP, the V gene TRGV9. The J gene, left out of TCRdb, was set here by checking the DNA against germline. Germline V CDR1 and CDR2: GITISATS, ISYDGTV (reference sequence). Trimming removed 4 bases from V and 7 bases from J; junction bases left unmatched: 10. The CDR3 is made up of 17 amino acids. CDR3 nucleotide sequence: TGTGCCTTGTGGGAAGTGCAGAAGGAGTTGGGCAAAAAAATCAAGGTATTT. It is translated as CALWEVQKELGKKIKVF.

Worth noting for this clone: A far larger clone is one nucleotide away, so this likely arose from a read error. The same CDR3 can be traced to other DNA sequences in this sample. The J gene went uncalled, whereas the V gene is TRGV9. The germline gives CDR1 GITISATS, CDR2 ISYDGTV (reference sequence). CDR3 length: 16 residues. The CDR3 sequence is CALWEVQELGKKIKVF. The CDR3 bases are TGTGCCTTGTGGGAGGTGCAAGAGTTGGGCAAAAAAATAAAGGTATTT.